This entry concerns a single TCR beta chain. What it recognizes is unknown. These data are taken from a study of cytomegalovirus exposure and HLA in healthy donors. General study findings and limits: Available immune exposure information was restricted to CMV serostatus only. Indistinguishable V segments, including TRBV6-2 and TRBV6-3, were excluded.

It was with 60 Vbeta and 13 Jbeta primers that the PCR ran. Libraries were prepared by immunoSEQ multiplex PCR; TCRdb keeps only in-frame clonotypes and omits some of them. The sample yields under 250,000 clones, 85% seen once. Germline loops: CDR1 SGHDN, CDR2 FVKESK. The CDR3 is 12 amino acids. After removal of 3 bases from V and 16 bases from J, the junction contained 7 bases not matched to a gene. J is TRBJ1-4 and V is TRBV14, with 8 bases that match TRBD1. Sample: PBMCs. The TCR comes from a woman in her forties or fifties in good health and CMV-seronegative. CDR3 DNA sequence: TGTGCCAGCAGCCAGGAGGGACAGGCCGGGTTTTTT. This codes for CASSQEGQAGFF.